One sample yielded the 22 T cell receptor beta chains listed below, sequenced in a study of T cell responses to AZD1222 COVID-19 vaccine. Here immunoSEQ multiplex PCR was the method, and the copy in TCRdb shows in-frame clones only, minus some. The sample lists roughly 150,000 clones, approximately 89% occurring once. This specimen was peripheral blood, taken 28 days after the second AZD1222 dose. The receptors were gathered from an adult who received the AZD1222 COVID-19 vaccine.

V is TRBV6-6 and J is TRBJ1-4; TRBD1 matches at 7 bases. Germline assignment: CDR1 MNHNY and CDR2 SVGAGI (reference sequence). This CDR3 region has 14 residues. Trimming removed 7 bases from V and 8 bases from J; junction bases left unmatched: 10. CDR3 sequence (DNA): TGTGCCAGCACCCCGACAGGGAAACTGGAAAAACTGTTTTTT. Amino acids: CASTPTGKLEKLFF.

The rearrangement links TRBV10-3 to TRBJ1-1; D is ambiguous. The germline V and J ends were trimmed by 11 bases and 3 bases, with 16 bases remaining between them. The germline CDR1 and CDR2 sequences are ENHRY and SYGVKD. The CDR3 loop spans 13 amino acids. This CDR3 is CASDPGRDTEAFF. The CDR3 region has the DNA TGTGCCTCCGACCCGGGGAGGGACACTGAAGCTTTCTTT.

The V gene is TRBV15, the J gene TRBJ2-1; 12 bases agree with TRBD2. In germline, CDR1 is LNHNV, CDR2 YYDKDF (reference sequence). This CDR3 has 18 amino acids. The ends lost 1 base at V and 8 bases at J; junction bases unmatched: 12. The CDR3 sequence is CATSRVLWSSGRDDEQFF. As DNA, the CDR3 is TGTGCCACCAGCAGAGTGTTATGGTCTAGCGGGAGGGATGATGAGCAGTTCTTC.

V and J are TRBV7-8 and TRBJ1-4, with 9 bases matching TRBD1. Trimming removed 5 bases from V and 7 bases from J; junction bases left unmatched: 8. This CDR3 comprises 15 residues. Germline CDR1 SGHVS, CDR2 FQNEAQ. The CDR3 coding sequence is TGTGCCAGCAGCCCAACCGGGACAGGGAGTGAAAAACTGTTTTTT. Translated: CASSPTGTGSEKLFF.

The V call is TRBV12-3 or TRBV12-4, the J call TRBJ1-1; the D gene is possibly TRBD1 (5 bases). V was pared by 6 bases and J by 4 bases, with 12 bases between. CDR3 size: 13 residues. For the CDR3, the DNA is TGTGCCAGCAGGAACAGCGGGGGCACTGAAGCTTTCTTT. Translating gives CASRNSGGTEAFF.

The genes are TRBV2 and TRBJ2-5; 8 nucleotides agree with TRBD1. In germline, CDR1 is SNHLY, CDR2 FYNNEI. V was pared by 6 bases and J by 4 bases, with 10 bases of the junction left unmatched. This CDR3 region has 15 residues. CDR3 region: CASSVGQGIGETQYF. CDR3 bases: TGTGCCAGCAGCGTAGGACAGGGAATTGGAGAGACCCAGTACTTC.

This clone is medium-sized (0.01 to 0.1%). The V call is TRBV28, the J call TRBJ2-3; D could derive from TRBD1 or TRBD2 (5 bases each). CDR1 is MDHEN, CDR2 SYDVKM, per germline. This CDR3 contains 13 residues. Trimming left V 6 bases short and J 5 bases short, with 12 bases between. The CDR3 is CASSSEGKDTQYF. DNA for the CDR3: TGTGCCAGCAGCTCCGAGGGGAAAGATACGCAGTATTTT.

The chain employs TRBV2 and TRBJ2-7; D might be TRBD1 (5 bases). The CDR3 is 13 amino acids. The V gene's germline CDR1 is SNHLY and CDR2 FYNNEI. The V end was cut by 4 bases, the J end by 2 bases, with 9 bases between. CDR3: CASSGTPTYEQYF. In nucleotides, the CDR3 is TGTGCCAGCAGTGGGACACCCACCTACGAGCAGTACTTC.

The chain uses TRBV2 and TRBJ2-7; no clear D gene. Germline assignment: CDR1 SNHLY and CDR2 FYNNEI. The CDR3 is 12 amino acids. Trimming stripped 8 bases from V and 0 bases from J, with 8 bases between. CDR3 residues: CASLRTSYEQYF. DNA for the CDR3: TGTGCCAGCCTTCGGACCTCCTACGAGCAGTACTTC.

This rearrangement joins TRBV7-9 to TRBJ1-5; D unclear. The CDR3 runs to 12 residues. Germline V gives CDR1 SEHNR, CDR2 FQNEAQ (reference sequence). V was shortened by 5 bases and J by 7 bases, with 9 bases between the two germline ends. The CDR3 DNA reads as TGTGCCAGCAGCGTCGGGTGGCAGCCCCAGCATTTT. Protein: CASSVGWQPQHF.

This chain joins TRBV3-1 (or the pseudogene TRBV3-2) and TRBJ2-7, with 7 nucleotides matching TRBD1. This CDR3 contains 17 residues. Germline V gene data show CDR1 as LGHDT and CDR2 as YNNKEL (reference sequence). V trimming: 2 bases; J trimming: 2 bases; junction bases outside the gene matches: 12. The CDR3 loop reads CASSQPIPGTATYEQYF. The CDR3 bases are TGTGCCAGCAGCCAACCTATACCCGGGACAGCGACCTACGAGCAGTACTTC.

The chain links TRBV20-1 to TRBJ2-1; D call uncertain. From germline, CDR1 is DFQATT and CDR2 SNEGSKA (reference sequence). The V end lost 3 bases, the J end lost 7 bases, and 16 bases lay between the germline ends. CDR3 length: 14 residues. The CDR3 region is CSASVRARANEQFF. DNA for the CDR3: TGCAGTGCTAGTGTCCGAGCCCGTGCGAATGAGCAGTTCTTC.

The genes are TRBV5-6 and TRBJ2-7; TRBD1 is a possible D gene (5 bases). The ends were cut back, 0 bases at V and 11 bases at J, with 12 bases in the middle. This CDR3 contains 12 residues. The germline V gene encodes CDR1 SGHDT and CDR2 YYEEEE. Here the CDR3 reads CASSLGQGAKYF. In nucleotides, the CDR3 is TGTGCCAGCAGCTTGGGCCAGGGCGCCAAGTACTTC.

The V and J genes are TRBV4-1 and TRBJ1-5, with D possibly being TRBD1 (5 bases). The V and J ends lost 0 bases and 0 bases respectively, with 12 bases between them. Germline V gene lookup returns CDR1 MGHRA and CDR2 YSYEKL. This CDR3 is built from 17 residues. The CDR3 sequence is CASSQELQDYSNQPQHF. The CDR3 nucleotides are TGCGCCAGCAGCCAAGAACTACAGGACTATAGCAATCAGCCCCAGCATTTT.

The chain combines TRBV13 with TRBJ2-7; 8 nucleotides line up with TRBD2. CDR1 PRHDT and CDR2 FYEKMQ come from the germline V gene (reference sequence). V lost 5 bases, J lost 3 bases, and 6 bases stayed unmatched. This CDR3 is built from 14 residues. CDR3 region: CASSPLSGNYEQYF. CDR3 DNA sequence: TGTGCCAGCAGCCCCCTTAGCGGGAACTACGAGCAGTACTTC. The variable domain in full, completed from reference TRBV13 and TRBJ2-7, reads AAGVIQSPRHLIKEKRETATLKCYPIPRHDTVYWYQQGPGQDPQFLISFYEKMQSDKGSIPDRFSAQQFSDYHSELNMSSLELGDSALYFCASSPLSGNYEQYFGPGTRLTVT.

The chain employs TRBV11-2 and TRBJ1-2; D is unresolved. Trimming stripped 6 bases from V and 3 bases from J, with 20 bases between. Germline V gene data show CDR1 as SGHAT and CDR2 as FQNNGV. The CDR3 has 16 amino acids. This CDR3 is CASSRAPLGRDYGYTF. The DNA of the CDR3 is TGTGCCAGCAGTCGTGCGCCACTCGGGAGGGACTATGGCTACACCTTC. Using reference TRBV11-2 and TRBJ1-2 for the parts outside the CDR3, the full variable domain is EAGVAQSPRYKIIEKRQSVAFWCNPISGHATLYWYQQILGQGPKLLIQFQNNGVVDDSQLPKDRFSAERLKGVDSTLKIQPAKLEDSAVYLCASSRAPLGRDYGYTFGSGTRLTVV.

CDR3 sequence reads: CASSFPGVFSEQYF. The CDR3 DNA sequence: TGTGCCAGCAGCTTTCCCGGGGTATTCAGCGAGCAGTACTTC. V usage is TRBV11-1 and J usage is TRBJ2-7, with a weak D call TRBD2 (5 bases). Germline V lookup: CDR1 SGHAT, CDR2 FQDESV (reference sequence). Trimming shortened V by 3 bases and J by 6 bases, and 15 bases separated the two germline ends. The CDR3 is made up of 14 amino acids.

Concerning this clone itself: Other DNA sequences in this sample translate to the same CDR3. The rearrangement links TRBV12-5 to TRBJ1-2, with TRBD1 identical over 11 bases. Germline CDR1 LGHNT, CDR2 FRNRAP. The CDR3 is 15 amino acids. The V and J ends lost 4 bases and 4 bases, in that order; junction bases with no gene match: 5. This CDR3 reads CASGSGQGAVYGYTF. CDR3 nucleotide sequence: TGTGCTAGTGGTTCAGGACAGGGGGCCGTCTATGGCTACACCTTC.

The genes are TRBV7-9 and TRBJ1-1, with a tentative D call TRBD1 (5 bases). Germline V gives CDR1 SEHNR, CDR2 FQNEAQ (reference sequence). This CDR3 has 13 amino acids. V was trimmed by 3 bases and J by 3 bases, leaving 8 bases between them. The DNA of the CDR3 is TGTGCCAGCAGCTTGTGGGGGTACACTGAAGCTTTCTTT. Its protein is CASSLWGYTEAFF.

This clone has a single count. The gene calls are TRBV20-1 and TRBJ1-5; 10 nucleotides match TRBD1. The CDR3 contains 16 residues. Germline CDR1 is DFQATT and CDR2 is SNEGSKA (reference sequence). Unmatched junction bases numbered 5, after V lost 3 bases and J lost 0 bases. The CDR3 DNA reads TGCAGTGCTAGTGTAGGGGACAGGGGTAGCAATCAGCCCCAGCATTTT. It codes for CSASVGDRGSNQPQHF.

The gene calls are TRBV25-1 and TRBJ1-4; D possibly corresponds to TRBD1 (5 bases). Germline V gives CDR1 MGHDK, CDR2 SYGVNS. This CDR3 comprises 16 residues. V was clipped by 3 bases and J by 0 bases, with 11 bases between them. The CDR3 is CASSDPRQTTNEKLFF. As DNA, the CDR3 is TGTGCCAGCAGTGACCCACGACAGACAACTAATGAAAAACTGTTTTTT.

This clone was seen a single time. The V call is TRBV4-1, the J call TRBJ2-5; D uncertain. The V and J ends lost 1 base and 1 base respectively, with 4 bases between them. The CDR3 extends over 13 amino acids. Germline CDR1 MGHRA, CDR2 YSYEKL. Written as DNA, the CDR3 is TGCGCCAGCAGCCAAGGAATCCAAGAGACCCAGTACTTC. Its translation is CASSQGIQETQYF.